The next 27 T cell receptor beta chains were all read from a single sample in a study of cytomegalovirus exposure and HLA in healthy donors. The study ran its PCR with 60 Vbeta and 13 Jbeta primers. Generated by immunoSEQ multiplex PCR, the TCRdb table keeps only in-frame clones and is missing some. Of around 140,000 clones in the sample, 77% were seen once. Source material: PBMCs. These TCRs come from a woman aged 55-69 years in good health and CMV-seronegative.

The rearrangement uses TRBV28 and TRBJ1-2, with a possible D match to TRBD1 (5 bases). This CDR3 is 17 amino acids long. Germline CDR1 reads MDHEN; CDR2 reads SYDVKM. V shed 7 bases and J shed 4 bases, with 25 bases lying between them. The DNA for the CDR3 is TGTGCCAGCAATCCCCGGAGAAGCCAGGGCGTTAGCTATGGCTACACCTTC. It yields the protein CASNPRRSQGVSYGYTF.

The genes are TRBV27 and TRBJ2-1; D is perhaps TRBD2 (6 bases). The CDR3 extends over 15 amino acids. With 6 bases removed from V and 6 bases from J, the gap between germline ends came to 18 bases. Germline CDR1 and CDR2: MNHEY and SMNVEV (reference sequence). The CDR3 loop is CASSLPGAGSNEQFF. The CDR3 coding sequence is TGTGCCAGCAGCTTACCGGGAGCCGGGAGCAATGAGCAGTTCTTC.

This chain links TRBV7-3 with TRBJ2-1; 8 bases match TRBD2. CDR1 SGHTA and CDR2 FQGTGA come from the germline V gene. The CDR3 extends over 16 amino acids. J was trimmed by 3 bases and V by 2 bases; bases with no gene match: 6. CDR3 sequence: CASSLVGGAGYNEQFF. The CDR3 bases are TGTGCCAGCAGCTTAGTCGGGGGGGCGGGCTACAATGAGCAGTTCTTC.

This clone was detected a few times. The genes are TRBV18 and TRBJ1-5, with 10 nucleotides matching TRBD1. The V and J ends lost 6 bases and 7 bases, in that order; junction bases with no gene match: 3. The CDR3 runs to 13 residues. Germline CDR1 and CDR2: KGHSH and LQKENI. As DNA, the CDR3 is TGTGCCAGCTCGGGGGACAGGGGACAGCCCCAGCATTTT. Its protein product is CASSGDRGQPQHF.

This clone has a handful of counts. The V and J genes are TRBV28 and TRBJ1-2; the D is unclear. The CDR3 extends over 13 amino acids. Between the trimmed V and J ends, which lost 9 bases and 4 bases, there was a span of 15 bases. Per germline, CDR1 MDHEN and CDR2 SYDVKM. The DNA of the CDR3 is TGTGCCAGTGGCGGGCGTGGGTTCTATGGCTACACCTTC. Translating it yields CASGGRGFYGYTF.

DNA of the CDR3: TGCGCCAGCAGCTTGGGGGTGGCTAGCGGTGCAGAGACCCAGTACTTC. It encodes CASSLGVASGAETQYF. The chain recombines TRBV5-1 with TRBJ2-5; TRBD2 agrees at 7 bases. With 0 bases clipped from V and 4 bases from J, the junction kept 9 bases outside the gene matches. CDR1 SGHRS and CDR2 YFSETQ come from the germline V gene. The CDR3 runs to 16 residues.

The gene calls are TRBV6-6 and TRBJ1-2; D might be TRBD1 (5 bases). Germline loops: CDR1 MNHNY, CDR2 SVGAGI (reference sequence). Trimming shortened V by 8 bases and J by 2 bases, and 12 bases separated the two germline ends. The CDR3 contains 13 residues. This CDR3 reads CASRVGANYGYTF. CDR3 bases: TGTGCCAGCCGGGTAGGGGCGAACTATGGCTACACCTTC.

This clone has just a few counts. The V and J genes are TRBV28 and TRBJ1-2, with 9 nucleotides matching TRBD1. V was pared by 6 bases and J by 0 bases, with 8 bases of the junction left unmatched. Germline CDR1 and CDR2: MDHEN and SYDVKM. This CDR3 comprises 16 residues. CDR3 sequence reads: CASSPGQGNSNYGYTF. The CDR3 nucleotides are TGTGCCAGCAGCCCGGGACAGGGAAACTCTAACTATGGCTACACCTTC.

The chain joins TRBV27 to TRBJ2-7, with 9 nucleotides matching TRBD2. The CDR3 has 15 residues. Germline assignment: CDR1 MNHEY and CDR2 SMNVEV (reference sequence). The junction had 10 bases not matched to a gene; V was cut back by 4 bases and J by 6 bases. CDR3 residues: CASSSTPGLAGEQYF. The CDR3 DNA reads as TGTGCCAGCAGTTCTACACCGGGACTAGCAGGCGAGCAGTACTTC.

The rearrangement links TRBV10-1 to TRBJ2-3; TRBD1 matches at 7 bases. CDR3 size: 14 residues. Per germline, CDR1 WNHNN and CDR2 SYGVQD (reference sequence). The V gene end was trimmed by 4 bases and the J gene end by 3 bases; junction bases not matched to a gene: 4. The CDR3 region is CASSVGGVTDTQYF. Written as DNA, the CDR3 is TGCGCCAGCAGTGTAGGGGGCGTAACAGATACGCAGTATTTT.

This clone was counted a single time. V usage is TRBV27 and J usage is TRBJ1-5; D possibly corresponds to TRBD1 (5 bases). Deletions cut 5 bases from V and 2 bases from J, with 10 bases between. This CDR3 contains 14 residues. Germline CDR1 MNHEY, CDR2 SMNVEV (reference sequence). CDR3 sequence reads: CASSGHDGNQPQHF. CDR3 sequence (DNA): TGTGCCAGCAGTGGACACGACGGCAATCAGCCCCAGCATTTT.

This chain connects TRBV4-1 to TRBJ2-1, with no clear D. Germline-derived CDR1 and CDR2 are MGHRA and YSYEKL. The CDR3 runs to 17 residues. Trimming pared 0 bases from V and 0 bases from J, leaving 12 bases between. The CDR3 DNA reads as TGCGCCAGCAGCCAAGATCTTCCCCCCAGCTCCTACAATGAGCAGTTCTTC. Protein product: CASSQDLPPSSYNEQFF.

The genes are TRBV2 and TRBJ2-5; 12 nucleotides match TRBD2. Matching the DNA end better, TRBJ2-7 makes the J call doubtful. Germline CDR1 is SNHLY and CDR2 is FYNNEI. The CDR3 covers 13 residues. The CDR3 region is CASRGTSGYEQYF. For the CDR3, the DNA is TGTGCCAGCAGGGGGACTAGCGGGTACGAGCAGTACTTC.

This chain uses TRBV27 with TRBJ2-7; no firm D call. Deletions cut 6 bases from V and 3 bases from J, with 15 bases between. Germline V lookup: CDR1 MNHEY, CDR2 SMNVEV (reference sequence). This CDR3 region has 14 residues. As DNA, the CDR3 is TGTGCCAGCAGACCTACACTATTCGGCTACGAGCAGTACTTC. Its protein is CASRPTLFGYEQYF.

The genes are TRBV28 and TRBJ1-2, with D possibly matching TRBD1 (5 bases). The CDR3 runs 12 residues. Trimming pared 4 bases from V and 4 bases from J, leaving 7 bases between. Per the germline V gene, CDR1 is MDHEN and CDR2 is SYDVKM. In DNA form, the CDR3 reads TGTGCCAGCAGTTGGAGGGGCTATGGCTACACCTTC. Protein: CASSWRGYGYTF.

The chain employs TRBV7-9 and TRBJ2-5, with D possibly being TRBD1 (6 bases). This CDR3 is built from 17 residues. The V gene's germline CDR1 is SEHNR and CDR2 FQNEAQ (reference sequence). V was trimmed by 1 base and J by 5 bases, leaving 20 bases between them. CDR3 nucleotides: TGTGCCAGCAGCTTAGGGGCAGGGGCCGTGGTCTGGGAGACCCAGTACTTC. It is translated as CASSLGAGAVVWETQYF. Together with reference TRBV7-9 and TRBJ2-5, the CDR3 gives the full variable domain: DTGVSQNPRHKITKRGQNVTFRCDPISEHNRLYWYRQTLGQGPEFLTYFQNEAQLEKSRLLSDRFSAERPKGSFSTLEIQRTEQGDSAMYLCASSLGAGAVVWETQYFGPGTRLLVL.

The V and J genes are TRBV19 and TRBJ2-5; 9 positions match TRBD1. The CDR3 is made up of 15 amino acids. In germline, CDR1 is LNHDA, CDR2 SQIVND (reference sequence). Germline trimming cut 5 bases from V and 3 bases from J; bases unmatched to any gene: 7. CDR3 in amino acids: CASSSQGAGEETQYF. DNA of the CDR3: TGTGCCAGTAGTTCACAGGGGGCAGGAGAAGAGACCCAGTACTTC.

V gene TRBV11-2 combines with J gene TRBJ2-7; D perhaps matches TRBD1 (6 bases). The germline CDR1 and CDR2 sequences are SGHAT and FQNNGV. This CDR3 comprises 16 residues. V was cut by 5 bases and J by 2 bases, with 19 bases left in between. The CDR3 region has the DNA TGTGCCAGCAGCCGGCCAGGGGCTCAAACTACCTACGAGCAGTACTTC. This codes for CASSRPGAQTTYEQYF.

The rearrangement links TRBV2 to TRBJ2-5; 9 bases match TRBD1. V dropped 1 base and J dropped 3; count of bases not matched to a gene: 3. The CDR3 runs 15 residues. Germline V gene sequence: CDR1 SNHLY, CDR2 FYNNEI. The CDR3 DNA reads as TGTGCCAGCAGTGAAGGCCGGGACAGGGAAGAGACCCAGTACTTC. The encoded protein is CASSEGRDREETQYF.

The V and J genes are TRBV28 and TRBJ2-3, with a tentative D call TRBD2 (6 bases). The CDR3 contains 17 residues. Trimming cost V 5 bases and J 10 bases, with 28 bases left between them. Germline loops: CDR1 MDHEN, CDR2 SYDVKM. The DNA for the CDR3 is TGTGCCAGCAGTCCCTTCGTCCGGACTACGGGGCAGGAGGCGCAGTATTTT. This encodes CASSPFVRTTGQEAQYF.

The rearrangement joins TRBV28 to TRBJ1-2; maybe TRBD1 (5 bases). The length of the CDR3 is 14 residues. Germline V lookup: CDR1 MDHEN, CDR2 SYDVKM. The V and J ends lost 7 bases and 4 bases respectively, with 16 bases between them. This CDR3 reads CASTLGGGIYGYTF. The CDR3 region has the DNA TGTGCCAGCACCCTGGGGGGGGGAATCTATGGCTACACCTTC.

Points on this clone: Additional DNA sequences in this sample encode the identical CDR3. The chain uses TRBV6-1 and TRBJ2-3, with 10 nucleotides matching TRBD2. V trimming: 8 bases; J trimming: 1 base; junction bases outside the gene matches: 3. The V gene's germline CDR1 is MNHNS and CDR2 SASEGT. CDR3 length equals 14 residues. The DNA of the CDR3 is TGTGCCAGCCGGCTAGCGGGAGGCACAGATACGCAGTATTTT. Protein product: CASRLAGGTDTQYF.

CDR3: CASGISALAGGNPDTQYF. CDR3 in DNA: TGTGCCAGCGGCATATCTGCTCTAGCGGGAGGAAACCCAGATACGCAGTATTTT. The V and J genes are TRBV5-4 and TRBJ2-3; 11 nucleotides agree with TRBD2. This CDR3 is built from 18 residues. V shed 7 bases and J 4 bases; nucleotides not matched to a gene: 17. Germline values: CDR1 SGHNT, CDR2 YYREEE (reference sequence).

The CDR3 sequence is CSVETSGKGNEQFF. DNA of the CDR3: TGCAGCGTTGAAACCAGCGGGAAGGGCAATGAGCAGTTCTTC. The rearrangement uses TRBV29-1 and TRBJ2-1; 7 positions agree with TRBD2. CDR1 is SQVTM and CDR2 is ANQGSEA in the germline V gene. This CDR3 comprises 14 residues. V lost 2 bases, J lost 6 bases, and 7 bases stayed unmatched.

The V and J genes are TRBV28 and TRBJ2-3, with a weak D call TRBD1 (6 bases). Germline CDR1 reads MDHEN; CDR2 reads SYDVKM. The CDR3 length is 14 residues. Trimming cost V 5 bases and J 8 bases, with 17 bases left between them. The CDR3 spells CASSQGPGPATQYF. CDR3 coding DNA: TGTGCCAGCAGTCAGGGGCCAGGGCCAGCTACGCAGTATTTT.

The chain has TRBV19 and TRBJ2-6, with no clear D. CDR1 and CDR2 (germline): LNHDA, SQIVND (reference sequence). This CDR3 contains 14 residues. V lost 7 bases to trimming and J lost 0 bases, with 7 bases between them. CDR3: CASTLSSGANVLTF. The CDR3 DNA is TGTGCCAGTACCTTGAGCTCTGGGGCCAACGTCCTGACTTTC.

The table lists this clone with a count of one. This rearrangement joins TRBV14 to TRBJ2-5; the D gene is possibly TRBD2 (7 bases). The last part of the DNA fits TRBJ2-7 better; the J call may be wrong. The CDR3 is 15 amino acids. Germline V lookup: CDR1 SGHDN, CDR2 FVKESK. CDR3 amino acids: CASSQVGGGPYEQYF. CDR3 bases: TGTGCCAGCAGCCAAGTAGGGGGGGGCCCCTACGAGCAGTACTTC.